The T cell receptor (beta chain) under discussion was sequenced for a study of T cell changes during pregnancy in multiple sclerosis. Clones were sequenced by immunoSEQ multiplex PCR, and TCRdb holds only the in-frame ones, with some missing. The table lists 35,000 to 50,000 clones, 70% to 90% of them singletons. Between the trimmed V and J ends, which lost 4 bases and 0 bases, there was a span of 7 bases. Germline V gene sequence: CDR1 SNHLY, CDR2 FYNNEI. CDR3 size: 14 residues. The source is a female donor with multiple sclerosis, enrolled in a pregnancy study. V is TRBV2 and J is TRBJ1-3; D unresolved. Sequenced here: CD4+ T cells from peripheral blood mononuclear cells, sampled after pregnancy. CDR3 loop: CASSVELSGNTIYF. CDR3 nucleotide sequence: TGTGCCAGCAGTGTAGAGCTCTCTGGAAACACCATATATTTT.